These T cell receptor beta chains were read from a single sample in a study of T cell responses to AZD1222 COVID-19 vaccine. Sequenced by immunoSEQ multiplex PCR; TCRdb stores in-frame clones only, minus some. The sample holds some 140,000 clones, roughly 90% seen once. The sample here was peripheral blood, taken on day 0 of AZD1222 vaccination. These receptors all come from an adult in good health. Both conserved end residues are part of each CDR3. The D gene is left open where the match is weak. Rows may omit the clone size; those that give it use once, few, many or a size class.

>-|-|12|TRBJ2-7|TRBV7-2
TGTGCCAGCAGCCCGGACTTCTACGAGCAGTACTTC
CASSPDFYEQYF
>-|-|14|TRBJ1-6|TRBV3-1/TRBV3-2
TGTGCCAGCAGCCATTCCGGGGGCAATTCACCCCTCCACTTT
CASSHSGGNSPLHF
>-|-|14|TRBJ1-1|TRBV6-2/TRBV6-3
TGTGCCAGCAGTTACACCTGGGAACACACTGAAGCTTTCTTT
CASSYTWEHTEAFF
>-|-|13|TRBJ2-5|TRBV9
TGTGCCAGCAGCGCCCACCCCCAAGAGACCCAGTACTTC
CASSAHPQETQYF
>-|TRBD2|18|TRBJ2-2|TRBV18
TGTGCCAGCTCTCCACCGGGACTATCTAGAGAAAGGTACCGGGAGCTGTTTTTT
CASSPPGLSRERYRELFF
>-|-|13|TRBJ2-1|TRBV7-3
TGTGCCAGCAGCTTAAACAGCCACAATGAGCAGTTCTTC
CASSLNSHNEQFF
>-|-|14|TRBJ1-1|TRBV6-2/TRBV6-3
TGTGCCAGCAGTTACCCTGGAGGCGCGGTCGGGGCTTTCTTT
CASSYPGGAVGAFF
>-|TRBD2|18|TRBJ2-6|TRBV6-2/TRBV6-3
TGTGCCAGCAGTGGTACTAGCGGCCTCAGCTCTGGGGCCAACGTCCTGACTTTC
CASSGTSGLSSGANVLTF
>once|-|16|TRBJ2-2|TRBV6-5
TGTGCCAGCAGTTACACAGGGCATACGAACACCGGGGAGCTGTTTTTT
CASSYTGHTNTGELFF
>-|TRBD1|15|TRBJ1-1|TRBV7-9
TGTGCCAGCAGCTTGGGGACAGTCCAGATCACTGAAGCTTTCTTT
CASSLGTVQITEAFF
>once|TRBD1|16|TRBJ2-7|TRBV4-1
TGCGCCAGCAGCCAAGTGGGCAGGACAGGGTCCTACGAGCAGTACTTC
CASSQVGRTGSYEQYF
>-|TRBD2|18|TRBJ2-1|TRBV6-2/TRBV6-3
TGTGCCAGCAGTTACAATGGACTAGCGGATTACACAAACAATGAGCAGTTCTTC
CASSYNGLADYTNNEQFF
>-|-|13|TRBJ1-2|TRBV7-2
TGTGCCAGCAGCCTCCCGTCAGGGTATGGCTACACCTTC
CASSLPSGYGYTF
>-|-|8|TRBJ1-2|TRBV11-2
TGTGCCAGCAGCTTTAACAACTTC
CASSFNNF
>-|-|11|TRBJ2-5|TRBV3-1/TRBV3-2
TGTGCCAGCAGCGGACAAGAGACCCAGTACTTC
CASSGQETQYF
>-|-|15|TRBJ2-1|TRBV4-1
TGCGCCAGCTGTCTACGAAGCGACTCCTACAATGAGCAGTTCTTC
CASCLRSDSYNEQFF
>-|-|15|TRBJ2-2|TRBV19
TGTGCCAGTAGTATCCCCATACGGAACACCGGGGAGCTGTTTTTT
CASSIPIRNTGELFF
>-|-|15|TRBJ1-5|TRBV28
TGTGCCAGCAGACGCCCGGGGGCGCCGGATCAGCCCCAGCATTTT
CASRRPGAPDQPQHF
>-|-|16|TRBJ2-1|TRBV7-2
TGTGCCAGCAGCTATCCTTGGGGACTTAGTTACAATGAGCAGTTCTTC
CASSYPWGLSYNEQFF
>-|TRBD1|14|TRBJ2-7|TRBV7-9
TGTGCCAGCAGCTTTCCGGGACAGGGGACCGAGCAGTACTTC
CASSFPGQGTEQYF
>-|TRBD2|18|TRBJ2-5|TRBV6-2/TRBV6-3
TGTGCCAGCAGCCCCCCCCCTAGCGGGAGGGCCGGTAAGGAGACCCAGTACTTC
CASSPPPSGRAGKETQYF
>-|-|12|TRBJ2-7|TRBV6-1
TGTGCCAGCAGTGAAGTAGGTTACGAGCAGTACTTC
CASSEVGYEQYF
>-|TRBD1|14|TRBJ2-4|TRBV29-1
TGCAGCGTTGAAGAGGGACAGGGTCAAAACATTCAGTACTTC
CSVEEGQGQNIQYF
>-|TRBD1|16|TRBJ1-5|TRBV24-1
TGTGCCACCAGCGCAGGGGTGGGGACAGGGGAAGGGCCCCAGCATTTT
CATSAGVGTGEGPQHF
>-|-|15|TRBJ1-3|TRBV28
TGTGCCAGCAGTTCTGCACGCATCTCTGGAAACACCATATATTTT
CASSSARISGNTIYF
>-|-|13|TRBJ1-5|TRBV6-2/TRBV6-3
TGTGCCAGCAGTTTCGGGGGCGCGCAGCCCCAGCATTTT
CASSFGGAQPQHF
>-|-|13|TRBJ1-6|TRBV30
TGTGCCTGGAGTTCCCGATATAATTCACCCCTCCACTTT
CAWSSRYNSPLHF
>-|TRBD2|16|TRBJ2-7|TRBV7-2
TGTGCCAGCAGCTTAGGGCCGGGGGGGACCTCTCGCGAGCAGTACTTC
CASSLGPGGTSREQYF
>-|TRBD1|18|TRBJ1-2|TRBV3-1/TRBV3-2
TGTGCCAGCAGCCCGGGGGTACGTACAGGGGGCCGAATTTATGGCTACACCTTC
CASSPGVRTGGRIYGYTF
>-|-|13|TRBJ2-5|TRBV27
TGTGCCAGCAGTTTATCGGAATGGGAGACCCAGTACTTC
CASSLSEWETQYF
>-|-|15|TRBJ1-5|TRBV6-1
TGTGCCAGCAGTGAAATGTGGGGGGGCGATCAGCCCCAGCATTTT
CASSEMWGGDQPQHF
>-|-|10|TRBJ2-7|TRBV28
TGTGCCAGCAGTTCGGAGTGGCAGTACTTC
CASSSEWQYF
>-|-|13|TRBJ1-5|TRBV4-2
TGTGCCAGCAGCCAAGGCGAATTAGGGCCCCAGCATTTT
CASSQGELGPQHF